This T cell receptor (beta chain) was documented in a study of T cells in women clearing cervical HPV infection (dated by TCRdb to between 2017 and 2018). At the level of the whole study: Cases were about two dozen women with histologically confirmed HPV16-related CIN3 or worse, including 2 invasive cancers. The controls were about 26 women whose single incident HPV16 infection cleared within 12 months with no development of precancer or cancer. Quality controls consisted of five blinded duplicates per group, for a total of about 60 samples made up of around 50 participants and about ten replicates. Cases were matched to controls by age within five years and by the year the sample was collected. Since HLA typing was available for only a few women, HLA type could not be ruled out as a confounder. This exploratory proof-of-principle case-control study, nested within the Guanacaste HPV Natural History Study in Costa Rica, compared TCR repertoires among women with different cervical HPV16 outcomes. Among cases, blood sampling came a median of almost 150 days after lesion detection, with an interquartile range of about 80 to 230 days. In the parent cohort, 9,000 to 11,000 women aged 18 or older were enrolled in Guanacaste, Costa Rica, during about 1992 to 1994 and were followed for less than 8 years. Blood from cases was collected at the visit at which the lesion was first identified, whereas blood from controls was collected once infection was no longer detected. Cases had a median age of 34 years and controls had a median age of around 41, with no significant differences in baseline characteristics. Overall study results and their limits: TCR repertoire richness was significantly higher in CIN3+ cases than in controls across sequencing depths, while evenness did not differ. Random forest classifiers that combined richness and V gene abundances separated cases from controls with an estimated AUC of around 0.83. TRBV6-7 relative abundance was lower in cases than in controls (roughly 0.12% versus 0.17%; Bonferroni P = 0.0008). T-cell numbers per sample were unknown, so richness differences could reflect varying T-cell content rather than repertoire biology. The cross-sectional design could not show whether associations preceded infection or resulted from it; effector/memory subsets and HPV-specific T cells were not isolated.

The immunoSEQ assay used multiplex PCR to amplify TCR beta CDR3 regions from an average of around 1.2 ug of genomic DNA per sample. To correct primer bias, the assay used a complete synthetic TCR repertoire to set an amplification baseline. Amplicons were sequenced on the Illumina platform. In the paper's pipeline: Sequences were error-corrected by clustering with frequency ratios and a modified nearest-neighbor algorithm and were then analyzed in the immunoSEQ Analyzer with IMGT gene definitions. At each rarefaction depth, TCR richness and evenness were averaged over 20 rarefaction repeats, and samples with fewer sequences than the depth were excluded. V, D and J gene relative abundances were compared between groups with Wilcoxon rank sum tests, applying FDR correction. For the blinded duplicates, the intraclass correlation was 95.6% for TCR richness and averaged about 76% across 70 or so gene segments. TCRdb limited this immuneACCESS table to in-frame rearrangements with V and J called. A share of clones is missing; checked studies link under half to unresolved V genes, and the rest is unexplained. The DNA was the basis for D and trimming; V, J and clone size are from that table. This sample's table carries about 32,000 clones. Of the sample, approximately 6.3% falls within the top ten clones.

Of note for this clone: There is no known antigen for this receptor. The read comes to an end 3 residues before the CDR3 does, leaving the germline J gene to fill in the end.

Every participant had a single incident cervical HPV16 infection, and prevalent HPV16 infections were excluded. Cervical HPV DNA was detected with MY09/MY11 PCR, and genotyping was done by dot-blot hybridization. Around 15 mL of heparinized blood were centrifuged, and the buffy coat was aliquoted, frozen at -30°C, then stored at -80°C. QIAGEN kits were used to extract genomic DNA from the buffy coat specimens. CDR1 MNHNS and CDR2 SASEGT are derived from the germline V gene. The CDR3 covers 15 residues, taking in both the cysteine and the phenylalanine. The 36 bases shown cover part of the CDR3, and their frame starts at base 1. For this chain, trimming is 3 bases at the V end and 1 base at the J end, and the number of junction bases without a gene match is 3.

The sequenced material came from blood buffy coat. The chain is assembled from TRBV6-1 and TRBJ1-1, and 9 junctional nucleotides match TRBD1. The receptor was isolated from a woman between 18 and 75 years old with a cervical HPV16 infection that either progressed to CIN3+ or cleared (not recorded which). The CDR3 here reads CASSEVTGGNTEAFF. The part of the CDR3 DNA that was read is TGTGCCAGCAGTGAGGTGACAGGGGGGAACACTGAA.